The 24 T cell receptor beta chains listed next were all sequenced from one sample in a study of blood T cell repertoires in COVID-19. The assay was immunoSEQ multiplex PCR, and TCRdb's table has in-frame clones only and misses some. The sample contains approximately 46,000 clones, around four fifths of which appear only once. The sequenced material came from peripheral blood. The receptors stem from a human donor in a cohort sampled during active COVID-19.

The rearrangement uses TRBV4-1 and TRBJ1-2; the D gene is possibly TRBD1 (5 bases). Germline CDR1 reads MGHRA; CDR2 reads YSYEKL. Trimming cost V 5 bases and J 6 bases, with 19 bases left between them. The CDR3 extends over 15 amino acids. CDR3 region: CASSNTGQELDGYTF. For the CDR3, the DNA is TGCGCCAGCAGCAATACAGGTCAAGAGTTGGATGGCTACACCTTC.

Sample share makes this clone medium-sized. The V gene is TRBV6-5, the J gene TRBJ2-7; TRBD1 matches at 7 bases. CDR3 length equals 15 residues. The ends lost 5 bases at V and 5 bases at J; junction bases unmatched: 12. Germline CDR1 is MNHEY and CDR2 is SVGAGI. For the CDR3, the DNA is TGTGCCAGCAGTCACGACAGGGAAGAAAGCGACGAGCAGTACTTC. This gives the protein CASSHDREESDEQYF.

The rearrangement uses TRBV2 and TRBJ2-7; 8 positions agree with TRBD2. The CDR3 has 14 residues. With 1 base clipped from V and 12 bases from J, the junction kept 11 bases outside the gene matches. Germline CDR1 and CDR2: SNHLY and FYNNEI. The CDR3 DNA follows: TGTGCCAGCAGTGAAGAACAGGGAGCGGGAGTCGCGTACTTC. Residues: CASSEEQGAGVAYF.

CDR3 bases: TGTGCCAGCAGCTTGGCAACCTACGAGCAGTACTTC. Translating it yields CASSLATYEQYF. This chain joins TRBV7-2 and TRBJ2-7; no definite D call. Deletions cut 3 bases from V and 2 bases from J, with 5 bases between. CDR3 length: 12 residues. Germline CDR1 is SGHTA and CDR2 is FQGNSA.

V is TRBV7-8 and J is TRBJ1-2, with D unclear. Germline lookup yields CDR1 SGHVS and CDR2 FQNEAQ. This CDR3 has 16 amino acids. The V gene lost 1 base and the J gene lost 1 base, with 13 bases spanning the gap. As DNA, the CDR3 is TGTGCCAGCAGCTTAGTGGCCGGGGAGTTTAACTATGGCTACACCTTC. Its protein is CASSLVAGEFNYGYTF.

This clone came up once. V usage is TRBV18 and J usage is TRBJ2-7, with TRBD2 matching 12 bases. The CDR3 runs to 14 residues. V lost 6 bases, J lost 7 bases, and 7 bases stayed unmatched. The germline CDR1 and CDR2 sequences are KGHSH and LQKENI. CDR3 sequence (DNA): TGTGCCAGCTCGATCGGACTAGCGGGGTGGGAGCAGTACTTC. It yields the protein CASSIGLAGWEQYF.

This chain uses TRBV5-1 with TRBJ2-7, with a tentative D call TRBD1 (6 bases). Trimming pared 0 bases from V and 6 bases from J, leaving 13 bases between. The CDR3 length is 14 residues. The germline V gene encodes CDR1 SGHRS and CDR2 YFSETQ. The CDR3 bases are TGCGCCAGCAGCTTGGAACGGGAAGGGGGCGAGCAGTACTTC. Translating it yields CASSLEREGGEQYF.

This clone appeared once. This chain uses TRBV19 with TRBJ1-3; possible D gene TRBD1, 5 bases. The germline V gene has CDR1 LNHDA and CDR2 SQIVND (reference sequence). V shed 7 bases and J shed 0 bases, with 13 bases lying between them. There are 15 residues in the CDR3. CDR3 DNA sequence: TGTGCCAGTAAACCCCTGGGGCTCTCTGGAAACACCATATATTTT. This codes for CASKPLGLSGNTIYF.

J is TRBJ2-7 and V is TRBV7-9; 7 bases are shared with TRBD1. V gave up 6 bases and J gave up 6 bases; unmatched junction bases: 5. Germline loops: CDR1 SEHNR, CDR2 FQNEAQ (reference sequence). The CDR3 extends over 12 amino acids. The CDR3 sequence: CASSKQGSEQYF. The CDR3 DNA reads as TGTGCCAGCAGTAAACAGGGGTCCGAGCAGTACTTC.

This chain joins TRBV4-3 and TRBJ2-3, with a tentative D call TRBD2 (6 bases). This CDR3 is built from 16 residues. Germline CDR1 reads LGHNA; CDR2 reads YSLEER. The V end lost 0 bases, the J end lost 5 bases, and 15 bases lay between the germline ends. The CDR3 DNA reads as TGCGCCAGCAGCCAAGACACTAGGCTGGGAGGAGATACGCAGTATTTT. Protein product: CASSQDTRLGGDTQYF.

The V call is TRBV4-3, the J call TRBJ1-5; no definite D call. V was clipped by 0 bases and J by 0 bases, with 9 bases between them. The germline V gene has CDR1 LGHNA and CDR2 YSLEER. This CDR3 contains 16 residues. The DNA of the CDR3 is TGCGCCAGCAGCCAAGATCTGGACTATAGCAATCAGCCCCAGCATTTT. This translates into CASSQDLDYSNQPQHF.

The chain joins TRBV28 to TRBJ1-1; D perhaps matches TRBD1 (6 bases). The V and J ends lost 2 bases and 8 bases respectively, with 12 bases between them. CDR1 and CDR2 from the germline V gene are MDHEN and SYDVKM. The CDR3 is 13 residues long. The CDR3 sequence: CASSLSRGGEAFF. CDR3 in DNA: TGTGCCAGCAGTTTAAGTAGAGGGGGAGAAGCTTTCTTT.

V and J are TRBV6-4 and TRBJ1-2, with TRBD1 as a possible D gene (5 bases). The length of the CDR3 is 15 residues. Germline assignment: CDR1 MRHNA and CDR2 SNTAGT. The V end lost 0 bases, the J end lost 8 bases, and 16 bases lay between the germline ends. CDR3 protein: CASSDSSTGQIGYTF. In nucleotides, the CDR3 is TGTGCCAGCAGTGACTCGAGTACAGGACAAATAGGCTACACCTTC.

This clone was observed a few times. The chain links TRBV2 to TRBJ1-2; D not resolved. Trimming removed 5 bases from V and 7 bases from J, with 17 bases in between. Germline loops: CDR1 SNHLY, CDR2 FYNNEI. This CDR3 has 14 amino acids. As DNA, the CDR3 is TGTGCCAGCAGTCTAACTCCTCTCTTTGCTGGCTACACCTTC. This codes for CASSLTPLFAGYTF.

This clone was picked up a small number of times. This chain links TRBV4-2 with TRBJ2-3; possible D gene TRBD1, 6 bases. The germline V gene encodes CDR1 LGHNA and CDR2 YNFKEQ. The CDR3 has 14 amino acids. The V end was cut by 4 bases, the J end by 4 bases, with 12 bases between. CDR3 nucleotides: TGTGCCAGCAGCCGACCCAACAGGGCAGATACGCAGTATTTT. It yields the protein CASSRPNRADTQYF.

The rearrangement links TRBV27 to TRBJ1-2; 11 nucleotides align to TRBD1. The ends lost 5 bases at V and 3 bases at J; junction bases unmatched: 14. Per germline, CDR1 MNHEY and CDR2 SMNVEV (reference sequence). This CDR3 spans 18 amino acids. Here the CDR3 reads CASSPIGQGAWVDYGYTF. The DNA of the CDR3 is TGTGCCAGCAGTCCAATCGGACAGGGGGCCTGGGTGGACTATGGCTACACCTTC.

CDR3 region: CASSPGQVPSPLHF. CDR3 DNA sequence: TGTGCCAGCAGCCCTGGACAGGTTCCATCACCCCTCCACTTT. The chain carries TRBV7-2 and TRBJ1-6; the match to TRBD1 covers 7 bases. CDR1 is SGHTA and CDR2 is FQGNSA in the germline V gene. J gave up 10 bases and V 5 bases, and 8 bases lay outside the gene matches. The CDR3 has 14 amino acids. Supplemented by reference TRBV7-2 and TRBJ1-6, the full variable domain reads GAGVSQSPSNKVTEKGKDVELRCDPISGHTALYWYRQSLGQGLEFLIYFQGNSAPDKSGLPSDRFSAERTGGSVSTLTIQRTQQEDSAVYLCASSPGQVPSPLHFGNGTRLTVT.

The V gene is TRBV25-1, the J gene TRBJ1-1, with D unclear. This CDR3 region has 13 residues. The germline V and J ends were trimmed by 6 bases and 1 base, with 9 bases remaining between them. Germline V gene sequence: CDR1 MGHDK, CDR2 SYGVNS. For the CDR3, the DNA is TGTGCCAGCAGACCCGGTCGGAACACTGAAGCTTTCTTT. Protein sequence: CASRPGRNTEAFF.

V usage is TRBV29-1 and J usage is TRBJ2-7; TRBD2 agrees at 10 bases. Germline CDR1 reads SQVTM; CDR2 reads ANQGSEA. The CDR3 extends over 14 amino acids. The V gene end was trimmed by 4 bases and the J gene end by 6 bases; junction bases not matched to a gene: 9. The DNA for the CDR3 is TGCAGCGTTGGTTGGAAGCGGGGGGGCGGCGAGCAGTACTTC. Residues: CSVGWKRGGGEQYF.

The V call is TRBV5-1, the J call TRBJ1-2; TRBD1 is a possible D gene (5 bases). This CDR3 spans 12 amino acids. The germline CDR1 and CDR2 sequences are SGHRS and YFSETQ. Trimming left V 0 bases short and J 8 bases short, with 8 bases between. The CDR3, as DNA: TGCGCCAGCAGCTTGGTAGGGGAAGGCTACACCTTC. Amino acid sequence: CASSLVGEGYTF. Supplemented by reference TRBV5-1 and TRBJ1-2, the full variable domain reads KAGVTQTPRYLIKTRGQQVTLSCSPISGHRSVSWYQQTPGQGLQFLFEYFSETQRNKGNFPGRFSGRQFSNSRSEMNVSTLELGDSALYLCASSLVGEGYTFGSGTRLTVV.

The CDR3 region is CASSQYREAFF. The CDR3, as DNA: TGTGCCAGCAGCCAGTACAGGGAAGCTTTCTTT. The V gene is TRBV5-4, the J gene TRBJ1-1, with D maybe TRBD1 (5 bases). Per the germline V gene, CDR1 is SGHNT and CDR2 is YYREEE (reference sequence). CDR3 length: 11 amino acids. Trimming removed 4 bases from V and 8 bases from J, with 9 bases in between.

A word on this clone: Other DNA sequences within the sample encode an identical CDR3. The chain links TRBV7-2 to TRBJ1-1; weak D call: TRBD1 (6 bases). Germline values: CDR1 SGHTA, CDR2 FQGNSA. This CDR3 has 13 amino acids. V was clipped by 1 base and J by 4 bases, with 7 bases between them. CDR3 in DNA: TGTGCCAGCAGCTTAGTGGGGGCCACTGAAGCTTTCTTT. This sequence encodes CASSLVGATEAFF. The full variable domain, completed using reference TRBV7-2 and TRBJ1-1, is GAGVSQSPSNKVTEKGKDVELRCDPISGHTALYWYRQSLGQGLEFLIYFQGNSAPDKSGLPSDRFSAERTGGSVSTLTIQRTQQEDSAVYLCASSLVGATEAFFGQGTRLTVV.

V is TRBV19 and J is TRBJ2-1, with TRBD2 identical over 10 bases. J lost 9 bases, V lost 6 bases, and 11 bases had no gene match. Germline V gene data show CDR1 as LNHDA and CDR2 as SQIVND (reference sequence). The CDR3 length is 15 residues. In nucleotides, the CDR3 is TGTGCCAGTAGGCCAGCGGGGGGGCTAAGAGGTGAGCAGTTCTTC. Translating gives CASRPAGGLRGEQFF.

This chain joins TRBV5-1 and TRBJ2-7; 8 bases agree with TRBD1. There are 16 residues in the CDR3. Losses at the gene ends were 4 bases for V and 1 base for J; bases not matched to a gene: 10. From germline, CDR1 is SGHRS and CDR2 YFSETQ. The CDR3 protein is CASSPPVTGESYEQYF. Written as DNA, the CDR3 is TGCGCCAGCAGCCCGCCGGTGACAGGGGAGTCCTACGAGCAGTACTTC.